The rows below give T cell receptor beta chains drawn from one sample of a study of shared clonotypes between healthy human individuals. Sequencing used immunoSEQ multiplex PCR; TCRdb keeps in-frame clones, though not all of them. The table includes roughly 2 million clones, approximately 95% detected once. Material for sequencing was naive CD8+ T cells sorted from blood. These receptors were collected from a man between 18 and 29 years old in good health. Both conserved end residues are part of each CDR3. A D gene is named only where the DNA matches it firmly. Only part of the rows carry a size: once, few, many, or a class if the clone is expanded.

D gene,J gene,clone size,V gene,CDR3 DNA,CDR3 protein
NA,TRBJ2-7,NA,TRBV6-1,TGTGCCAGCAGTGAAGGACAGAACTACGAGCAGTACTTC,CASSEGQNYEQYF
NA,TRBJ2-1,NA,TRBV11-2,TGTGCCAGCAGCTCTTCCGTGGGCCCGGGCAATGAGCAGTTCTTC,CASSSSVGPGNEQFF
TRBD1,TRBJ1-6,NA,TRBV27,TGTGCCAGCAGTAAGGGACAGATTAATTCACCCCTCCACTTT,CASSKGQINSPLHF
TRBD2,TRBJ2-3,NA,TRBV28,TGTGCCAGCAGTTCAGTAGCGGGGGCCTACACAGATACGCAGTATTTT,CASSSVAGAYTDTQYF
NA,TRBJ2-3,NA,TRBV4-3,TGCGCCAGCAGCCAAGCGGGGACGCACAATACGCAGTATTTT,CASSQAGTHNTQYF
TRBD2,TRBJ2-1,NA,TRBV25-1,TGTGCCAGCAGTGACCTCACTAGCGTCGGGCTTAACAATGAGCAGTTCTTC,CASSDLTSVGLNNEQFF
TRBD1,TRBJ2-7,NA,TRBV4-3,TGCGCCAGCAGCCAAAGGACAGGGGGCCTTTACGAGCAGTACTTC,CASSQRTGGLYEQYF
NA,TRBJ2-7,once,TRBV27,TGTGCCAGCAGTTTGTCGGATTATTACGAGCAGTACTTC,CASSLSDYYEQYF
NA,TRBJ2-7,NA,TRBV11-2,TGTGCCAGCAGCTTAGAAGCGACCGAGCAGTACTTC,CASSLEATEQYF
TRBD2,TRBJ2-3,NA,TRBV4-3,TGCGCCAGCAGCCAAGACCCAGCGGGAGGTATCGCAGATACGCAGTATTTT,CASSQDPAGGIADTQYF
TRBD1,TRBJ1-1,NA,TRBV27,TGTGCCAGCAGTTTAGGGCAGGGGGCAGGAAACACTGAAGCTTTCTTT,CASSLGQGAGNTEAFF
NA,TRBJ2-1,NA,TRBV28,TGTGCCAGCAGTCCAGCCCTAAGGGATGAGCAGTTCTTC,CASSPALRDEQFF
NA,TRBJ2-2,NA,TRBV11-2,TGTGCCAGCAGCTTAGATTTTGCAGGGGATTACACCGGGGAGCTGTTTTTT,CASSLDFAGDYTGELFF
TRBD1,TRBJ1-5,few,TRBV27,TGTGCCAGCAGTTACGTACAGGGGGCAGGGCAGCCCCAGCATTTT,CASSYVQGAGQPQHF
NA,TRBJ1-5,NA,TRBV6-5,TGTGCCAGCAGTTACCTCAGGTCGGAGCCCCAGCATTTT,CASSYLRSEPQHF
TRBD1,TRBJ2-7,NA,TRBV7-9,TGTGCCAGCAGCCCCCGGGACAGGTCCTCCTACGAGCAGTACTTC,CASSPRDRSSYEQYF
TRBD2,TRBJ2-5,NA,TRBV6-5,TGTGCCAGCAGTTACTTGGCGGGGGGGGTCCAAGAGACCCAGTACTTC,CASSYLAGGVQETQYF
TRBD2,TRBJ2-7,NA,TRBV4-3,TGCGCCAGCAGCCAAGAGACTAGCGGGAGGTACGAGCAGTACTTC,CASSQETSGRYEQYF
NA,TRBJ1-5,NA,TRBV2,TGTGCCAGCAGTGAGTCGTCAGTCAATCAGCCCCAGCATTTT,CASSESSVNQPQHF
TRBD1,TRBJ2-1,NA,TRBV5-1,TGCGCCAGCAGCTTGGAGACAGGGGTAGGCAATGAGCAGTTCTTC,CASSLETGVGNEQFF
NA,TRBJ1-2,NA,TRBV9,TGTGCCAGCAGCTCCTCGACAGGCCTAGGGGGCTACACCTTC,CASSSSTGLGGYTF
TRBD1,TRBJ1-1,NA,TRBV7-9,TGTGCCAGCAGCCCAGACAGGGTAATGACTGAAGCTTTCTTT,CASSPDRVMTEAFF
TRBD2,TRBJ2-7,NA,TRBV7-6,TGTGCCAGCAGCTTAGGACCAGGTGGGCTAGCGGAAGCCTACGAGCAGTACTTC,CASSLGPGGLAEAYEQYF
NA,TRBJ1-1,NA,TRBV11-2,TGTGCCAGCAGCTTAGAAGCTTTCTTT,CASSLEAFF
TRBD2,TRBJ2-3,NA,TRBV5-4,TGTGCCAGCAGCGGGGGACTAGCGGGGGGCGTTAGCACAGATACGCAGTATTTT,CASSGGLAGGVSTDTQYF
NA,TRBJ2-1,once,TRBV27,TGTGCCAGCAGTTATTCAGGATACAATGAGCAGTTCTTC,CASSYSGYNEQFF
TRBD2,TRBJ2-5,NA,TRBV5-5,TGTGCCAGCAGCCGGACACTAGCGGAAGAGACCCAGTACTTC,CASSRTLAEETQYF
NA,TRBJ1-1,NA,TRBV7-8,TGTGCCAGCAGCTTATTGGTGGGCGCTGAAGCTTTCTTT,CASSLLVGAEAFF
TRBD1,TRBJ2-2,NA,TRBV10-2,TGCGCCAGCAGTGGACAGGGGTCCACCGCAAGCACCGGGGAGCTGTTTTTT,CASSGQGSTASTGELFF